The 25 T cell receptor beta chains given below trace back to one sample, sequenced in a study of control samples from healthy donors and cancer patients. Clones were sequenced by immunoSEQ multiplex PCR, and TCRdb holds only the in-frame ones, with some missing. This sample has some 120,000 clones, with about 92% found just once. The sequenced material came from PBMCs. The receptors originated from an elderly man with head and neck cancer.

The J gene is TRBJ1-1, the V gene TRBV7-8; D perhaps matches TRBD1 (6 bases). V was pared by 0 bases and J by 5 bases, with 10 bases between. Germline CDR1 reads SGHVS; CDR2 reads FQNEAQ. This CDR3 comprises 14 residues. Written as DNA, the CDR3 is TGTGCCAGCAGCTTAGCGGGGGGGCTGACTGAAGCTTTCTTT. Its translation is CASSLAGGLTEAFF. Together with reference TRBV7-8 and TRBJ1-1, the CDR3 gives the full variable domain: GAGVSQSPRYKVAKRGQDVALRCDPISGHVSLFWYQQALGQGPEFLTYFQNEAQLDKSGLPSDRFFAERPEGSVSTLKIQRTQQEDSAVYLCASSLAGGLTEAFFGQGTRLTVV.

The J gene is TRBJ1-1, the V gene TRBV20-1; TRBD1 matches at 8 bases. CDR3 length: 13 residues. Germline lookup yields CDR1 DFQATT and CDR2 SNEGSKA (reference sequence). V trimming: 3 bases; J trimming: 7 bases; junction bases outside the gene matches: 7. The CDR3 reads CSASPAGGGEAFF. Written as DNA, the CDR3 is TGCAGTGCTAGTCCGGCAGGGGGCGGTGAAGCTTTCTTT.

The chain combines TRBV7-2 with TRBJ2-7, with a weak D call TRBD1 (6 bases). Germline V CDR1 and CDR2: SGHTA, FQGNSA. This CDR3 has 14 amino acids. V was clipped by 5 bases and J by 2 bases, with 13 bases between them. CDR3 protein: CASSPQGNTYEQYF. The CDR3 bases are TGTGCCAGCAGCCCACAGGGAAATACCTACGAGCAGTACTTC.

V usage is TRBV18 and J usage is TRBJ1-1; possible D gene TRBD1, 5 bases. CDR1 and CDR2 (germline): KGHSH, LQKENI. The CDR3 is 14 residues long. The V gene lost 3 bases and the J gene lost 3 bases, with 11 bases spanning the gap. CDR3 loop: CASSPSLGDTEAFF. CDR3 coding DNA: TGTGCCAGCTCACCTTCTTTAGGGGACACTGAAGCTTTCTTT.

This chain joins TRBV11-2 and TRBJ2-7; D is undetermined. This CDR3 is built from 14 residues. CDR1 SGHAT and CDR2 FQNNGV come from the germline V gene. V gave up 8 bases and J gave up 0 bases, with 14 bases separating them. The CDR3 nucleotides read TGTGCCAGCCGACTCCGGGCTGTCTCCTACGAGCAGTACTTC. This translates into CASRLRAVSYEQYF. Full variable domain (outside the CDR3, taken from reference TRBV11-2 and TRBJ2-7): EAGVAQSPRYKIIEKRQSVAFWCNPISGHATLYWYQQILGQGPKLLIQFQNNGVVDDSQLPKDRFSAERLKGVDSTLKIQPAKLEDSAVYLCASRLRAVSYEQYFGPGTRLTVT.

The chain has TRBV9 and TRBJ1-3; TRBD1 is a possible D gene (5 bases). CDR1 and CDR2 from the germline V gene are SGDLS and YYNGEE. The V end was cut by 3 bases, the J end by 4 bases, with 17 bases between. The CDR3 runs to 16 residues. The CDR3 spells CASSDHPAGSGNTIYF. The CDR3 coding sequence is TGTGCCAGCAGCGACCACCCGGCAGGGTCCGGAAACACCATATATTTT.

This clone appeared once. The V and J genes are TRBV7-9 and TRBJ1-2; D call uncertain. V was pared by 5 bases and J by 4 bases, with 8 bases between. The CDR3 is 12 amino acids. Germline CDR1 reads SEHNR; CDR2 reads FQNEAQ (reference sequence). The CDR3 spells CASSRDRYGYTF. The CDR3 DNA reads TGTGCCAGCAGCCGAGACCGCTATGGCTACACCTTC.

The gene calls are TRBV7-2 and TRBJ1-5; D perhaps matches TRBD1 (6 bases). The ends were cut back, 5 bases at V and 2 bases at J, with 13 bases in the middle. There are 15 residues in the CDR3. Germline V gene sequence: CDR1 SGHTA, CDR2 FQGNSA. The chain's CDR3 is CASSLGGGGNQPQHF. Written as DNA, the CDR3 is TGTGCCAGCAGCCTGGGGGGGGGCGGCAATCAGCCCCAGCATTTT.

This chain uses TRBV6-5 with TRBJ1-4; 7 bases are a match to TRBD1. The CDR3 runs 12 residues. CDR1 and CDR2 (germline): MNHEY, SVGAGI. Losses at the gene ends were 0 bases for V and 11 bases for J; bases not matched to a gene: 0. The CDR3: CASSYSTGKLFF. Written as DNA, the CDR3 is TGTGCCAGCAGTTACTCGACAGGGAAACTGTTTTTT.

The rearrangement links TRBV28 to TRBJ2-3; 7 bases are a match to TRBD2. The CDR3 covers 16 residues. Trimming removed 8 bases from V and 11 bases from J; junction bases left unmatched: 22. In germline, CDR1 is MDHEN, CDR2 SYDVKM. Written as DNA, the CDR3 is TGTGCCAGCTGCTCGGGGAGGGACTACACGAGAGAAAAGCAGTATTTT. Its protein is CASCSGRDYTREKQYF.

CDR3 sequence: CASSQDQTSGSREQYF. The CDR3 nucleotides are TGCGCCAGCAGCCAAGATCAGACTAGCGGGAGCCGCGAGCAGTACTTC. The chain combines TRBV4-3 with TRBJ2-7; TRBD2 matches 12 bases. This CDR3 has 16 residues. Unmatched junction bases numbered 6, after V lost 0 bases and J lost 6 bases. CDR1 LGHNA and CDR2 YSLEER come from the germline V gene.

CDR3 loop: CASSIGGYGDSYEQYF. The CDR3, as DNA: TGTGCCAGTAGTATTGGAGGTTATGGGGATTCCTACGAGCAGTACTTC. V and J are TRBV19 and TRBJ2-7; TRBD2 is a possible D gene (5 bases). The CDR3 is 16 amino acids. Germline lookup yields CDR1 LNHDA and CDR2 SQIVND (reference sequence). Trimming cost V 3 bases and J 1 base, with 16 bases left between them.

V is TRBV5-1 and J is TRBJ2-3, with D possibly being TRBD1 (6 bases). Germline CDR1 and CDR2: SGHRS and YFSETQ. This CDR3 spans 13 amino acids. Trimming shortened V by 7 bases and J by 4 bases, and 13 bases separated the two germline ends. CDR3 coding DNA: TGCGCCAGCGCCGTCACAGGGCCAGATACGCAGTATTTT. Translating it yields CASAVTGPDTQYF.

The CDR3 loop reads CASSPDDSLLDTQYF. For the CDR3, the DNA is TGCGCCAGCAGCCCGGACGACAGCCTTTTGGATACGCAGTATTTT. This rearrangement joins TRBV5-1 to TRBJ2-3; perhaps TRBD1 as D (5 bases). This CDR3 has 15 residues. Germline lookup yields CDR1 SGHRS and CDR2 YFSETQ. V lost 4 bases to trimming and J lost 6 bases, with 18 bases between them.

CDR3 coding DNA: TGTGCCAGCAGCTTATCGGGGGAGCAGCCCCAGCATTTT. Protein: CASSLSGEQPQHF. The chain joins TRBV11-2 to TRBJ1-5, with D maybe TRBD1 (5 bases). The ends were cut back, 2 bases at V and 7 bases at J, with 9 bases in the middle. CDR1 is SGHAT, CDR2 FQNNGV, per germline. The CDR3 totals 13 residues.

The chain couples TRBV6-1 to TRBJ1-5; 7 bases agree with TRBD1. This CDR3 is 16 amino acids long. Trimming cost V 4 bases and J 4 bases; bases outside gene matches: 10. Germline V gives CDR1 MNHNS, CDR2 SASEGT. The CDR3 sequence is CASSVLGGQPNQPQHF. The CDR3 DNA is TGTGCCAGCAGTGTCCTTGGGGGACAGCCTAATCAGCCCCAGCATTTT.

The chain carries TRBV7-6 and TRBJ2-7; D might be TRBD1 (5 bases). Trimming cost V 1 base and J 1 base, with 11 bases left between them. Germline V gives CDR1 SGHVS, CDR2 FNYEAQ. CDR3 size: 15 residues. In DNA, the CDR3 is TGTGCCAGCAGCTTAGTGGGTCAGGGTTCCTACGAGCAGTACTTC. It specifies CASSLVGQGSYEQYF.

The chain employs TRBV7-8 and TRBJ2-3; no clear D gene. The germline V gene has CDR1 SGHVS and CDR2 FQNEAQ. The CDR3 extends over 17 amino acids. Trimming left V 0 bases short and J 2 bases short, with 15 bases between. The CDR3 DNA is TGTGCCAGCAGCTTAGCATTAGGTAGAACGAACACAGATACGCAGTATTTT. Amino acid sequence: CASSLALGRTNTDTQYF.

The rearrangement joins TRBV11-3 to TRBJ2-3; D is unresolved. The CDR3 length is 14 residues. CDR1 and CDR2 from the germline V gene are SGHNT and YENEEA. The V and J ends lost 5 bases and 1 base respectively, with 10 bases between them. The CDR3: CASSLAGGTDTQYF. The CDR3 DNA reads TGTGCCAGCAGCCTCGCCGGCGGCACAGATACGCAGTATTTT.

The V and J genes are TRBV27 and TRBJ2-3; TRBD2 matches at 8 bases. This CDR3 contains 15 residues. The V segment lost 6 bases and the J segment 2 bases; nucleotides outside the gene matches: 7. Germline V CDR1 and CDR2: MNHEY, SMNVEV (reference sequence). The CDR3 sequence: CASSRKRGTTDTQYF. The CDR3 coding sequence is TGTGCCAGCAGCCGGAAGCGGGGGACCACAGATACGCAGTATTTT.

The genes are TRBV4-1 and TRBJ1-5, with 7 bases that match TRBD1. The CDR3 runs to 17 residues. From germline, CDR1 is MGHRA and CDR2 YSYEKL. The junction had 9 bases not matched to a gene; V was cut back by 4 bases and J by 0 bases. The CDR3 nucleotides read TGCGCCAGCAGCCGGACAGGAGCTCAATATAGCAATCAGCCCCAGCATTTT. Its translation is CASSRTGAQYSNQPQHF.

J is TRBJ2-1 and V is TRBV3-1 (or the pseudogene TRBV3-2); no clear D. The CDR3 totals 13 residues. V was trimmed by 4 bases and J by 5 bases, leaving 9 bases between them. The germline CDR1 and CDR2 sequences are LGHDT and YNNKEL (reference sequence). Here the CDR3 reads CASSLAGHNEQFF. The CDR3 nucleotides are TGTGCCAGCAGCCTCGCTGGGCACAATGAGCAGTTCTTC.

The rearrangement joins TRBV6-5 to TRBJ2-3; D gene uncertain. Germline V gene lookup returns CDR1 MNHEY and CDR2 SVGAGI. The V end was cut by 6 bases, the J end by 0 bases, with 13 bases between. This CDR3 region has 15 residues. CDR3 sequence reads: CASSRSVRSTDTQYF. The CDR3 nucleotides read TGTGCCAGCAGCCGGAGTGTGCGAAGCACAGATACGCAGTATTTT.

V usage is TRBV21-1 and J usage is TRBJ2-1; the table's D gene call, TRBD1, was not cross checked with the DNA. TRBV21-1 is tagged as a pseudogene. The CDR3 has 16 amino acids. This CDR3 is CASISTGTGSPNEQFF. CDR3 sequence (DNA): TGTGCCAGCATTTCAACCGGGACAGGTTCACCCAATGAGCAGTTCTTC.

This clone was counted between two and nine times. The rearrangement joins TRBV30 to TRBJ1-2; D is undetermined. The CDR3 runs 11 residues. Trimming pared 1 base from V and 4 bases from J, leaving 4 bases between. Germline V lookup: CDR1 GTSNPN, CDR2 SVGIG (reference sequence). CDR3 sequence: CAWSEVYGYTF. The DNA for the CDR3 is TGTGCCTGGAGTGAAGTCTATGGCTACACCTTC.